This T cell receptor beta chain originates from a study of blood T cell repertoires in COVID-19. Germline CDR1 and CDR2: SGHNT and YYREEE (reference sequence). The V and J ends lost 0 bases and 5 bases, in that order; junction bases with no gene match: 11. This CDR3 region has 17 residues. Profiled with immunoSEQ multiplex PCR; TCRdb holds only in-frame clones, not every one. The sample includes 360,000 or so clones, about nine tenths of them seen just once. The chain recombines TRBV5-4 with TRBJ2-4, with 7 bases aligning to TRBD2. The sequence derives from a woman in her thirties who had been exposed to COVID-19. The sequenced material came from PBMCs or T cells enriched from blood (not recorded which). The CDR3 reads CASSLALKRGGENIQYF. DNA of the CDR3: TGTGCCAGCAGCTTGGCCTTGAAGCGGGGAGGGGAAAACATTCAGTACTTC. Combining the CDR3 with reference TRBV5-4 and TRBJ2-4 gives the whole variable domain ETGVTQSPTHLIKTRGQQVTLRCSSQSGHNTVSWYQQALGQGPQFIFQYYREEENGRGNFPPRFSGLQFPNYSSELNVNALELDDSALYLCASSLALKRGGENIQYFGAGTRLSVL.